This T cell receptor beta chain came from a study of control samples from healthy donors and cancer patients. TCRdb's copy holds only in-frame clones and misses some; the assay was immunoSEQ multiplex PCR. The sample comprises about 150,000 clones, just under 95% of which are singletons, and approximately 5.5% rests with the top ten. The CDR3 sequence is 16 residues long. Per the germline V gene, CDR1 is SGHRS and CDR2 is YFSETQ. V shed 0 bases and J 4 bases; nucleotides not matched to a gene: 3. The sequenced sample consisted of blood. V gene TRBV5-1 combines with J gene TRBJ2-1; 11 bases map to TRBD2. This TCR came from a man aged 40-49 years in good health. CDR3 DNA: TGCGCCAGCAGCTTGGCCGGGACTAGCGGTTACAATGAGCAGTTCTTC. The encoded protein is CASSLAGTSGYNEQFF.